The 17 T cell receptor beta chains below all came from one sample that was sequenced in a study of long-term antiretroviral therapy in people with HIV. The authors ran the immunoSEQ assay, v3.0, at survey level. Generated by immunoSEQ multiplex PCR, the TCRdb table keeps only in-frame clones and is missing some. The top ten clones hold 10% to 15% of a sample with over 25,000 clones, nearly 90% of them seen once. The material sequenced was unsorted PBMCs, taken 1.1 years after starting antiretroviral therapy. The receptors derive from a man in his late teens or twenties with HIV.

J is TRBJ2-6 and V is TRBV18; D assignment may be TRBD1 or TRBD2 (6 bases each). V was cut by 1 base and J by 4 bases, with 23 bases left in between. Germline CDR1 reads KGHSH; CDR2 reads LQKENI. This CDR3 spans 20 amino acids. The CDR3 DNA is TGTGCCAGCTCACCACTCTTTGTGGGGGGCTTATCTTCCGGGGCCAACGTCCTGACTTTC. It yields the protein CASSPLFVGGLSSGANVLTF.

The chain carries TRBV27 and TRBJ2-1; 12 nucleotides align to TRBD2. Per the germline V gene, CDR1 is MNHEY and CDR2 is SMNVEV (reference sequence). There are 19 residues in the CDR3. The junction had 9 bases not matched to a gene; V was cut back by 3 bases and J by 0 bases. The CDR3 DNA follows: TGTGCCAGCAGTTTTCTATCGACTAGCGGGGGAAGCTCCTACAATGAGCAGTTCTTC. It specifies CASSFLSTSGGSSYNEQFF.

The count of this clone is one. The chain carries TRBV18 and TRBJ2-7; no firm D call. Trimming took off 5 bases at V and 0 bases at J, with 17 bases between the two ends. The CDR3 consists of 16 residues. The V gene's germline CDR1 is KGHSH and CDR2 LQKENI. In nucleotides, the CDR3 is TGTGCCAGCTCAAGATACGTTCAAGGCTTCTCCTACGAGCAGTACTTC. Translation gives CASSRYVQGFSYEQYF. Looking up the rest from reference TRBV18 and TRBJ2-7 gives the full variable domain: NAGVMQNPRHLVRRRGQEARLRCSPMKGHSHVYWYRQLPEEGLKFMVYLQKENIIDESGMPKERFSAEFPKEGPSILRIQQVVRGDSAAYFCASSRYVQGFSYEQYFGPGTRLTVT.

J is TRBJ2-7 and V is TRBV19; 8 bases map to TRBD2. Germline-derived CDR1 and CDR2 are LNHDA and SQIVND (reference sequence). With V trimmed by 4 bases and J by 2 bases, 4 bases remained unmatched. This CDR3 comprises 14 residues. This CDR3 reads CASSSGRLTYEQYF. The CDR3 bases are TGTGCCAGTAGTAGCGGGAGGCTCACCTACGAGCAGTACTTC.

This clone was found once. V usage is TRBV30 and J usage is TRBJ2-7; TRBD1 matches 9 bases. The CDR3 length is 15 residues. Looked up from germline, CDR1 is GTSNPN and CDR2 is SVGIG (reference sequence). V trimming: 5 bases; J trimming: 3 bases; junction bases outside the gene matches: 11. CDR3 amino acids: CAWVGKGQGGYEQYF. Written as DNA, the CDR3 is TGTGCCTGGGTTGGTAAGGGACAGGGAGGCTACGAGCAGTACTTC.

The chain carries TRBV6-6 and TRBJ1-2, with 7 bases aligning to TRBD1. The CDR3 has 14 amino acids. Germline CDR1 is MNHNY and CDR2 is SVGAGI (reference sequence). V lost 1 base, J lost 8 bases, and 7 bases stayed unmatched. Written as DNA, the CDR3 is TGTGCCAGCAGTTACTACACAGGGGCAGGGGGCTACACCTTC. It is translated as CASSYYTGAGGYTF.

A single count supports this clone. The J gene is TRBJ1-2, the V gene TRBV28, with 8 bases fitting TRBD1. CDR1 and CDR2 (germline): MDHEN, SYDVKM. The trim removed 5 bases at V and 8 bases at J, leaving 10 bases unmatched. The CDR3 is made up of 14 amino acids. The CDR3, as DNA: TGTGCCAGCAGTCCCTACACAGGGGGAAAGGGCTACACCTTC. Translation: CASSPYTGGKGYTF.

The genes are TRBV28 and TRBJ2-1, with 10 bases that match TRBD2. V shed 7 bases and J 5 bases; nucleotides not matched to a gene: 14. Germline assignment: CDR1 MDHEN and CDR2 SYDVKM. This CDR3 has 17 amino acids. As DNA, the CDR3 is TGTGCCAGCACCATGAGGGGTAGCGGGAGGTCCCACAATGAGCAGTTCTTC. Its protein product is CASTMRGSGRSHNEQFF.

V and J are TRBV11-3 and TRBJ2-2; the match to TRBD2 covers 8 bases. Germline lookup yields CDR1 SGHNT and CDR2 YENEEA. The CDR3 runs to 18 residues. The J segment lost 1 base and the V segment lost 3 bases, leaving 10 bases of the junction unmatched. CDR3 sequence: CASSFRGKGLVNTGELFF. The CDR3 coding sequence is TGTGCCAGCAGCTTTAGGGGGAAGGGACTAGTGAACACCGGGGAGCTGTTTTTT.

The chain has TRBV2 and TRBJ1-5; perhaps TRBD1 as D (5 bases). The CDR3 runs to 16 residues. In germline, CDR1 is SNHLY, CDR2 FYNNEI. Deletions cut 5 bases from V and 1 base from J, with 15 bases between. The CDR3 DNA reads TGTGCCAGCAGTAGAAACCCCAGGGTAAGCAATCAGCCCCAGCATTTT. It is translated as CASSRNPRVSNQPQHF.

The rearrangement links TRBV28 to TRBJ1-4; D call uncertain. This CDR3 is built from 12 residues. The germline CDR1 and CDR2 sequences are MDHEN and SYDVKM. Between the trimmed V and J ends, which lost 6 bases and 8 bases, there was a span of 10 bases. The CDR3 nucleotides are TGTGCCAGCAGACCCGGAGGGGAAAAACTGTTTTTT. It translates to CASRPGGEKLFF.

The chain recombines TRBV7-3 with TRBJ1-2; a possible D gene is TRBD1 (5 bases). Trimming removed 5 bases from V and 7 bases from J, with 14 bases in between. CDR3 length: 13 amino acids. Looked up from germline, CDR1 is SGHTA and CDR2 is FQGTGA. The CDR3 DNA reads TGTGCCAGCAGCCCGTTGGGGGGGGGTGGCTACACCTTC. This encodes CASSPLGGGGYTF.

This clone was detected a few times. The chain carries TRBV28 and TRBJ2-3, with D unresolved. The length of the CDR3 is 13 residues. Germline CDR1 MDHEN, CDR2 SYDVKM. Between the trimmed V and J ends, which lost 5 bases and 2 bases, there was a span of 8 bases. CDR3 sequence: CASSILLTDTQYF. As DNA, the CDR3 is TGTGCCAGCAGTATCCTCCTCACAGATACGCAGTATTTT.

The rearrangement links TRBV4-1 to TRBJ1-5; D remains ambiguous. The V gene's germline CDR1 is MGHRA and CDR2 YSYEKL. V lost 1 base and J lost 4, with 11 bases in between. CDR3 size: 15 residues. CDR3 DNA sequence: TGCGCCAGCAGCCAAGGAGGCCGGGGTAATCAGCCCCAGCATTTT. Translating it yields CASSQGGRGNQPQHF.

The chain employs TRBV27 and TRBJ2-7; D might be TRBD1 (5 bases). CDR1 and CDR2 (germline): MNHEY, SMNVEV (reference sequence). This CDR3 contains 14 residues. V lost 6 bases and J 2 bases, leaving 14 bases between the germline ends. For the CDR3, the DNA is TGTGCCAGCAGCCTAGGGGCAGGACCCTACGAGCAGTACTTC. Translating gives CASSLGAGPYEQYF.

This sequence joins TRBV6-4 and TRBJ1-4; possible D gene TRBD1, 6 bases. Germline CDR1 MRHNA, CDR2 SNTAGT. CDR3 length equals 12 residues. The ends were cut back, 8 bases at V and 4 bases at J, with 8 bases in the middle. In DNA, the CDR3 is TGTGCCAGCGGACAGCGTAATGAAAAACTGTTTTTT. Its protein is CASGQRNEKLFF.

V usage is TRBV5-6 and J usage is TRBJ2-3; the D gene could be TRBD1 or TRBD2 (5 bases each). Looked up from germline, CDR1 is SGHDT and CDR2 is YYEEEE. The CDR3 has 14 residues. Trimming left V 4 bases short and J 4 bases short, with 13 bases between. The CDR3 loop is CASSPGTEPDTQYF. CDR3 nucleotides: TGTGCCAGCAGCCCCGGGACGGAACCAGATACGCAGTATTTT. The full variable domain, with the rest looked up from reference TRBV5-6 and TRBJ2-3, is DAGVTQSPTHLIKTRGQQVTLRCSPKSGHDTVSWYQQALGQGPQFIFQYYEEEERQRGNFPDRFSGHQFPNYSSELNVNALLLGDSALYLCASSPGTEPDTQYFGPGTRLTVL.